Below, 21 T cell receptor beta chains from the same sample are listed, as sequenced in a study of blood T cells in healthy people across ages. The use of a sample-barcoded 5' primer and a J-beta primer mix characterized a second PCR of about 7 to 12 cycles. From the 5' RACE reads, TCRdb called clonotypes with MiXCR, one entry per CDR3 protein. The sample comprises roughly 1,300,000 distinct CDR3 sequences, around 55% of which are singletons, and roughly 6.3% rests with the top ten. The sample comprised blood. The receptors were gathered from a man aged 18 to 35 in good health.

The J gene is TRBJ2-1, the V gene TRBV2; 9 nucleotides line up with TRBD2. Germline V lookup: CDR1 SNHLY, CDR2 FYNNEI. The CDR3 sequence is 15 residues long. Trimming cost V 1 base and J 8 bases; bases outside gene matches: 6. CDR3: CASSEEAGGPDEQFF. CDR3 nucleotide sequence: TGTGCCAGCAGTGAAGAGGCGGGAGGGCCGGATGAGCAGTTCTTC.

This sequence joins TRBV6-5 and TRBJ2-3; D unresolved. This CDR3 is built from 13 residues. The germline V and J ends were trimmed by 6 bases and 2 bases, with 9 bases remaining between them. Per the germline V gene, CDR1 is MNHEY and CDR2 is SVGAGI. The chain's CDR3 is CASRTRTTDTQYF. The CDR3 bases are TGTGCCAGCAGAACGAGGACCACAGATACGCAGTATTTT.

The J gene is TRBJ1-3, the V gene TRBV2; D may be TRBD1 (6 bases). The CDR3 extends over 12 amino acids. V gave up 7 bases and J gave up 4 bases, with 8 bases separating them. Germline assignment: CDR1 SNHLY and CDR2 FYNNEI. The CDR3 loop is CASMGQGNTIYF. CDR3 nucleotides: TGTGCCAGCATGGGACAAGGAAACACCATATATTTT. Drawing the rest from reference TRBV2 and TRBJ1-3, the complete variable domain is EPEVTQTPSHQVTQMGQEVILRCVPISNHLYFYWYRQILGQKVEFLVSFYNNEISEKSEIFDDQFSVERPDGSNFTLKIRSTKLEDSAMYFCASMGQGNTIYFGEGSWLTVV.

V gene TRBV27 combines with J gene TRBJ2-5, with TRBD1 as a possible D gene (6 bases). This CDR3 is built from 14 residues. With 5 bases removed from V and 7 bases from J, the gap between germline ends came to 17 bases. The V gene's germline CDR1 is MNHEY and CDR2 SMNVEV (reference sequence). The CDR3 loop is CASSPTGTIGTQYF. The CDR3 coding sequence is TGTGCCAGCAGTCCCACCGGGACAATAGGGACCCAGTACTTC.

This clonotype was found once. The genes are TRBV5-1 and TRBJ2-1; TRBD1 or TRBD2 may be the D gene (5 bases each). V lost 5 bases and J lost 4, with 16 bases in between. CDR3 length: 15 amino acids. Germline-derived CDR1 and CDR2 are SGHRS and YFSETQ. The CDR3: CASRRNLGEYNEQFF. CDR3 DNA sequence: TGCGCCAGCAGACGTAACCTAGGGGAGTACAATGAGCAGTTCTTC.

This sequence joins TRBV12-3 or TRBV12-4 and TRBJ1-5; tentatively, D is TRBD1 (6 bases). The V end was cut by 6 bases, the J end by 0 bases, with 15 bases between. This CDR3 is built from 16 residues. CDR3 bases: TGTGCCAGCAGGCCTACAGGGCTAGATAGCAATCAGCCCCAGCATTTT. Its protein is CASRPTGLDSNQPQHF.

This clonotype has a single count. J is TRBJ1-6 and V is TRBV28; D may be TRBD1 (5 bases). The CDR3 spans 11 residues. In germline, CDR1 is MDHEN, CDR2 SYDVKM. V gave up 7 bases and J gave up 13 bases, with 11 bases separating them. CDR3 bases: TGTGCCAGCACCCCAGGGTATCCCCTCCACTTT. Amino acids: CASTPGYPLHF.

The V gene is TRBV6-5, the J gene TRBJ2-7; 7 bases align to TRBD1. This CDR3 spans 14 amino acids. V lost 5 bases and J lost 3; bases outside the gene matches: 7. Germline lookup yields CDR1 MNHEY and CDR2 SVGAGI. The CDR3 loop is CASSPPTGHYEQYF. In nucleotides, the CDR3 is TGTGCCAGCAGTCCACCGACAGGGCACTACGAGCAGTACTTC.

The table lists this clonotype with a few counts. The J gene is TRBJ1-1, the V gene TRBV29-1; D gene ambiguous. Germline CDR1 reads SQVTM; CDR2 reads ANQGSEA. The V end lost 7 bases, the J end lost 8 bases, and 11 bases lay between the germline ends. The CDR3 has 10 amino acids. The CDR3 coding sequence is TGCAGCGCCCGGATGGGAGAAGCTTTCTTT. It is translated as CSARMGEAFF.

The rearrangement uses TRBV4-1 and TRBJ2-7; no firm D call. The germline V gene has CDR1 MGHRA and CDR2 YSYEKL. The CDR3 totals 14 residues. V was clipped by 0 bases and J by 3 bases, with 9 bases between them. CDR3: CASSQETVIYEQYF. In DNA, the CDR3 is TGCGCCAGCAGCCAAGAAACGGTGATCTACGAGCAGTACTTC.

This clonotype was detected only a few times. This sequence joins TRBV20-1 and TRBJ2-7; unclear D gene. From germline, CDR1 is DFQATT and CDR2 SNEGSKA (reference sequence). V gave up 7 bases and J gave up 0 bases, with 10 bases separating them. There are 12 residues in the CDR3. As DNA, the CDR3 is TGCAGTGGTATGGGCACCTCCTACGAGCAGTACTTC. Translation: CSGMGTSYEQYF.

The gene calls are TRBV6-2 or TRBV6-3 and TRBJ2-3; the D is unclear. There are 12 residues in the CDR3. The V gene lost 2 bases and the J gene lost 6 bases, with 6 bases spanning the gap. Germline V lookup: CDR1 MNHEY, CDR2 SVGEGT. The CDR3 loop is CASSYLLDTQYF. In DNA form, the CDR3 reads TGTGCCAGCAGTTACCTGCTTGATACGCAGTATTTT.

The chain couples TRBV6-5 to TRBJ2-3; a possible D gene is TRBD1 (6 bases). The CDR3 covers 15 residues. Germline-derived CDR1 and CDR2 are MNHEY and SVGAGI. V was pared by 2 bases and J by 5 bases, with 14 bases between. CDR3 sequence reads: CASSYVGGGEDTQYF. The DNA for the CDR3 is TGTGCCAGCAGTTACGTTGGGGGCGGTGAAGATACGCAGTATTTT.

This clonotype occurred a few times. The V call is TRBV20-1, the J call TRBJ2-7; D perhaps matches TRBD1 (5 bases). Germline V gene lookup returns CDR1 DFQATT and CDR2 SNEGSKA (reference sequence). V was shortened by 2 bases and J by 3 bases, with 8 bases between the two germline ends. This CDR3 spans 12 amino acids. CDR3 nucleotide sequence: TGCAGTGCTAGACCAGGGAACTACGAGCAGTACTTC. It encodes CSARPGNYEQYF.

The CDR3 region has the DNA TGTGCCAGCAGTTACTCTAGGACTAGCGGCAACTACGAGCAGTACTTC. Protein product: CASSYSRTSGNYEQYF. The V and J genes are TRBV6-2 or TRBV6-3 and TRBJ2-7; 10 nucleotides align to TRBD2. The CDR3 has 16 amino acids. CDR1 and CDR2 from the germline V gene are MNHEY and SVGEGT. Unmatched junction bases numbered 5, after V lost 0 bases and J lost 3 bases.

V is TRBV2 and J is TRBJ2-3; TRBD2 aligns across 14 bases. With 4 bases clipped from V and 8 bases from J, the junction kept 2 bases outside the gene matches. CDR3 size: 14 residues. The germline V gene encodes CDR1 SNHLY and CDR2 FYNNEI. The CDR3 reads CASSVGTSGGTQYF. CDR3 nucleotides: TGTGCCAGCAGTGTCGGGACTAGCGGGGGTACGCAGTATTTT.

This clonotype was counted only a few times. V and J are TRBV20-1 and TRBJ2-1; TRBD2 is a possible D gene (5 bases). This CDR3 has 10 residues. Germline CDR1 reads DFQATT; CDR2 reads SNEGSKA (reference sequence). V dropped 7 bases and J dropped 6 bases, with 7 bases sitting between them. The DNA for the CDR3 is TGCAGTGGGGCGGGCAATGAGCAGTTCTTC. Translation: CSGAGNEQFF.

The rearrangement joins TRBV24-1 to TRBJ2-1; no reliable D call. The CDR3 has 13 amino acids. Germline assignment: CDR1 KGHDR and CDR2 SFDVKD. V lost 5 bases and J 10 bases, leaving 14 bases between the germline ends. CDR3 sequence reads: CATSATSEQEQFF. CDR3 in DNA: TGTGCCACCAGTGCCACGTCGGAGCAGGAGCAGTTCTTC.

This clonotype has only a few counts. The CDR3 loop reads CASSPLNGGEQYF. CDR3 DNA: TGTGCCAGCAGCCCTTTGAACGGTGGAGAGCAGTACTTC. This chain joins TRBV27 and TRBJ2-5, with D hard to call. The V gene lost 6 bases and the J gene lost 11 bases, with 19 bases spanning the gap. This CDR3 is built from 13 residues. CDR1 MNHEY and CDR2 SMNVEV come from the germline V gene (reference sequence).

The V call is TRBV29-1, the J call TRBJ1-1; 7 bases fit TRBD1. Germline V CDR1 and CDR2: SQVTM, ANQGSEA. The CDR3 totals 14 residues. After removal of 4 bases from V and 1 base from J, the junction contained 6 bases not matched to a gene. The CDR3 region is CSVGLGTANTEAFF. The CDR3 bases are TGCAGCGTTGGGCTCGGGACAGCGAACACTGAAGCTTTCTTT.

In its sample, this clonotype was seen a few times. The J gene is TRBJ1-2, the V gene TRBV11-2, with 7 nucleotides matching TRBD1. The CDR3 has 15 amino acids. J gave up 4 bases and V 4 bases, and 9 bases lay outside the gene matches. CDR1 and CDR2 from the germline V gene are SGHAT and FQNNGV. The DNA of the CDR3 is TGTGCCAGCAGCTCCTTCAAGGGACAGTTCTATGGCTACACCTTC. Translated, it gives CASSSFKGQFYGYTF.